This T cell receptor beta chain was identified in a study of T cell responses to AZD1222 COVID-19 vaccine. Study-level results: Only 5 or 6 people who got AZD1222 tested seropositive at baseline. Mapped onto spike, vaccine-associated CD4 TCRs spanned it and were dominant at 160-218 and 743-854. Possibly, clonal diversity was underestimated; donors were largely white British and included more females.

Repertoires were generated with immunoSEQ multiplex PCR, while TCRdb's copy carries only in-frame clones and drops some. The table lists approximately 77,000 clones, 80% to 90% of them singletons. As for this clone: Its antigen is unidentified.

CDR3 length: 16 residues. Unmatched junction bases numbered 6, after V lost 2 bases and J lost 6 bases. From germline, CDR1 is SGHTS and CDR2 YDEGEE. Second doses at about 4 or about 12 weeks were pooled. Sequencing used peripheral blood, obtained 28 days after the second AZD1222 dose. This receptor was obtained from an adult who received the AZD1222 COVID-19 vaccine. The rearrangement uses TRBV5-8 and TRBJ2-3; TRBD2 matches 13 bases. The CDR3 loop reads CASSFWTSGSTDTQYF. CDR3 sequence (DNA): TGTGCCAGCAGCTTTTGGACTAGCGGGAGTACCGATACGCAGTATTTT.